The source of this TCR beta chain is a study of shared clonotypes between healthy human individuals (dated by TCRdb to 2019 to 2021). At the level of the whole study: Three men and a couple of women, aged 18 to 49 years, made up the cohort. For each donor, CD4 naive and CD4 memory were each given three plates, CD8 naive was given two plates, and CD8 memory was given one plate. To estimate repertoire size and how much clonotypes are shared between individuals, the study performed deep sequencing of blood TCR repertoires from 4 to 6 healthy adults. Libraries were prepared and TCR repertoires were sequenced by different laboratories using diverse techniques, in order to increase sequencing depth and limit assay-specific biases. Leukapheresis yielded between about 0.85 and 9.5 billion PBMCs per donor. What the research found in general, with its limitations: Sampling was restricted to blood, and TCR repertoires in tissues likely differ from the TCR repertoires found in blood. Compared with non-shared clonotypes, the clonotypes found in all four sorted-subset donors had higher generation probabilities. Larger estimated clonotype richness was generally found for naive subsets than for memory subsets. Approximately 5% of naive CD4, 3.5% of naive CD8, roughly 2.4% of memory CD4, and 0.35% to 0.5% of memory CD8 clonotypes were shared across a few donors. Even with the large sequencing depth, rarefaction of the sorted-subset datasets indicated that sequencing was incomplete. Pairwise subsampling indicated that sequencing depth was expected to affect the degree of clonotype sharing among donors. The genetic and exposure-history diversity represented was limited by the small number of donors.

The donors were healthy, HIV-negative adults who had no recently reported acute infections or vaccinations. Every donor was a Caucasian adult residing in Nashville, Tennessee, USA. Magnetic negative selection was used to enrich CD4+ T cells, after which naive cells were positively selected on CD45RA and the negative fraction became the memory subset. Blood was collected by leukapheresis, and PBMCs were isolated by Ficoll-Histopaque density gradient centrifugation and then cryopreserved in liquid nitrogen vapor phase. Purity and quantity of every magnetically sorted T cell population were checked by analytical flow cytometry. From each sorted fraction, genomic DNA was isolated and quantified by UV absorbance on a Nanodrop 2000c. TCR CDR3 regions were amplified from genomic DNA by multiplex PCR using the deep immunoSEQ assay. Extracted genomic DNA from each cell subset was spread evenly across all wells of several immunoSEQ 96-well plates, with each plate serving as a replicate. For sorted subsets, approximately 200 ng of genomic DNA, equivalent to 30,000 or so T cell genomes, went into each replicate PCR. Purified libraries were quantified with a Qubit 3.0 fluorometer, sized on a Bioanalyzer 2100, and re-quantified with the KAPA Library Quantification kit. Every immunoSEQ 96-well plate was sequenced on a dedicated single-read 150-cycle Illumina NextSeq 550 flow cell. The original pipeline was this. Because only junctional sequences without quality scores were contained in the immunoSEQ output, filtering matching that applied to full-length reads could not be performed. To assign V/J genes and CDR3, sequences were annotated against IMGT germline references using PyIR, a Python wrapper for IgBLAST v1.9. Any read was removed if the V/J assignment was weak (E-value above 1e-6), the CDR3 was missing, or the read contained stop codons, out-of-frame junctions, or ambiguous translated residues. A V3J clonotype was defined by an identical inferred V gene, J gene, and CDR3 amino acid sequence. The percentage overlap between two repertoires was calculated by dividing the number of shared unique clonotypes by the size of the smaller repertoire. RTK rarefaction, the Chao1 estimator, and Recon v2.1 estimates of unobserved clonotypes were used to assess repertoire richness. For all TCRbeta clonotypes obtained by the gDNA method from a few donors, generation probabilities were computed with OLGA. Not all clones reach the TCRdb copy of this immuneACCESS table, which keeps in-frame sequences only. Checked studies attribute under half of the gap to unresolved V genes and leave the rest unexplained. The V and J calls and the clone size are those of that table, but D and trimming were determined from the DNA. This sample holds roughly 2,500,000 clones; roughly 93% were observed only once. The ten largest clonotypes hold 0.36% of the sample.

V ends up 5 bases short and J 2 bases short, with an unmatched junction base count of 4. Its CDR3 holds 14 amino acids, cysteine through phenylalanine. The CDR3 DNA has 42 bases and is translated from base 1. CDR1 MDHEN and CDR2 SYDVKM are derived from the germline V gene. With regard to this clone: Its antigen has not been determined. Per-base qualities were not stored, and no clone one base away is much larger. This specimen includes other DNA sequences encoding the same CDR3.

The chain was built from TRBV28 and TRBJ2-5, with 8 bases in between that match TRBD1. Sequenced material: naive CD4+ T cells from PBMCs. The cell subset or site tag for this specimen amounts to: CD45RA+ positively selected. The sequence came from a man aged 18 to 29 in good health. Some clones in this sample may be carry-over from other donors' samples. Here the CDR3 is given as CASSLRQGQETQYF. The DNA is TGTGCCAGCAGTCTAAGACAGGGGCAAGAGACCCAGTACTTC.